Presented here are 14 T cell receptor beta chains from one specimen sequenced in a study of shared clonotypes between healthy human individuals. Sequencing used immunoSEQ multiplex PCR; TCRdb keeps in-frame clones, though not all of them. Here the sample spans 2 million to 2.5 million clones, 85% to 95% being singletons. As defined, naive CD8 cells were CD45RO-negative and positively selected for CCR7, with terminally differentiated effector memory CD45RA+ cells excluded. Sequenced input: naive CD8+ T cells from PBMCs. The source is a young man in good health. Some clones in this sample may be carry-over from other donors' samples.

The rearrangement links TRBV29-1 to TRBJ2-5, with D unclear. The CDR3 length is 12 residues. CDR1 and CDR2 (germline): SQVTM, ANQGSEA. V dropped 4 bases and J dropped 1 base, with 7 bases sitting between them. The CDR3 loop reads CSVVLTQETQYF. The CDR3 DNA sequence: TGCAGCGTTGTGCTCACCCAAGAGACCCAGTACTTC.

The V gene is TRBV7-3, the J gene TRBJ2-1; perhaps TRBD2 as D (5 bases). V lost 2 bases to trimming and J lost 0 bases, with 8 bases between them. The V gene's germline CDR1 is SGHTA and CDR2 FQGTGA. The CDR3 runs 15 residues. The CDR3: CASSLLASSYNEQFF. For the CDR3, the DNA is TGTGCCAGCAGCTTATTAGCGAGCTCCTACAATGAGCAGTTCTTC.

The V and J genes are TRBV7-6 and TRBJ2-1; 9 bases fit TRBD2. The CDR3 is made up of 17 amino acids. CDR1 SGHVS and CDR2 FNYEAQ come from the germline V gene. J gave up 3 bases and V 0 bases, and 6 bases lay outside the gene matches. The CDR3 region has the DNA TGTGCCAGCAGCTTAGCTGCTAGCGGGACCTACTACAATGAGCAGTTCTTC. It encodes CASSLAASGTYYNEQFF.

V is TRBV13 and J is TRBJ2-1, with 7 bases lining up with TRBD2. The V gene's germline CDR1 is PRHDT and CDR2 FYEKMQ (reference sequence). V lost 6 bases, J lost 6 bases, and 5 bases stayed unmatched. The length of the CDR3 is 13 residues. Here the CDR3 reads CASRTGLLNEQFF. The CDR3 DNA follows: TGTGCCAGCAGGACGGGACTACTCAATGAGCAGTTCTTC.

This sequence joins TRBV27 and TRBJ2-7; perhaps D is TRBD1 or TRBD2 (5 bases each). This CDR3 region has 16 residues. V was trimmed by 3 bases and J by 0 bases, leaving 15 bases between them. The germline CDR1 and CDR2 sequences are MNHEY and SMNVEV (reference sequence). The CDR3 DNA reads TGTGCCAGCAGTTTCTCGTGGGGGACCTTCTCCTACGAGCAGTACTTC. It is translated as CASSFSWGTFSYEQYF.

Comment on this clone: This same CDR3 is encoded by further DNA sequences in the sample. The chain carries TRBV27 and TRBJ1-5; maybe TRBD1 (5 bases). The V end was cut by 2 bases, the J end by 3 bases, with 8 bases between. Germline CDR1 is MNHEY and CDR2 is SMNVEV (reference sequence). The CDR3 runs 14 residues. In DNA form, the CDR3 reads TGTGCCAGCAGTTTAGGGGGATACAATCAGCCCCAGCATTTT. Protein product: CASSLGGYNQPQHF.

The chain uses TRBV27 and TRBJ2-7; 9 nucleotides line up with TRBD2. The CDR3 spans 15 residues. J gave up 2 bases and V 2 bases, and 4 bases lay outside the gene matches. The germline V gene has CDR1 MNHEY and CDR2 SMNVEV (reference sequence). This CDR3 is CASSLASSGTYEQYF. The CDR3 DNA reads TGTGCCAGCAGTTTAGCGTCTAGCGGGACCTACGAGCAGTACTTC.

Of note for this clone: This sample includes further DNA sequences coding for the same CDR3. The gene calls are TRBV9 and TRBJ2-7, with 9 nucleotides matching TRBD2. The CDR3 spans 15 residues. Germline trimming cut 0 bases from V and 10 bases from J; bases unmatched to any gene: 11. CDR1 and CDR2 from the germline V gene are SGDLS and YYNGEE. The CDR3 coding sequence is TGTGCCAGCAGCGTAGACGCGGGAGGGTGGATGGAACAGTACTTC. It specifies CASSVDAGGWMEQYF.

The chain uses TRBV7-2 and TRBJ2-7, with 7 bases matching TRBD2. CDR1 is SGHTA and CDR2 is FQGNSA in the germline V gene. The CDR3 consists of 14 residues. V was clipped by 7 bases and J by 4 bases; unmatched bases: 10. As DNA, the CDR3 is TGTGCCAGCACCCCGCGGGGGACCGGTTACGAGCAGTACTTC. Protein: CASTPRGTGYEQYF.

The CDR3 here is CASSQVGGGPESQYF. The CDR3 DNA is TGCGCCAGCAGCCAAGTGGGCGGGGGGCCTGAGTCCCAGTACTTC. This chain links TRBV4-1 with TRBJ2-5, with 8 positions matching TRBD2. V gave up 1 base and J gave up 9 bases; unmatched junction bases: 10. CDR3 length equals 15 residues. Per germline, CDR1 MGHRA and CDR2 YSYEKL.

This chain uses TRBV27 with TRBJ2-1, with unresolved D. The length of the CDR3 is 15 residues. Between the trimmed V and J ends, which lost 1 base and 5 bases, there was a span of 12 bases. Germline CDR1 is MNHEY and CDR2 is SMNVEV (reference sequence). CDR3 loop: CASSLLPPLDNEQFF. In nucleotides, the CDR3 is TGTGCCAGCAGTTTATTACCCCCTCTTGACAATGAGCAGTTCTTC.

This clone was counted only a few times. J is TRBJ1-1 and V is TRBV19; D perhaps matches TRBD1 (5 bases). From germline, CDR1 is LNHDA and CDR2 SQIVND (reference sequence). V lost 0 bases, J lost 5 bases, and 10 bases lay in between. This CDR3 has 14 amino acids. DNA of the CDR3: TGTGCCAGTAGTATAGACAGGGAGAGGACTGAAGCTTTCTTT. This sequence encodes CASSIDRERTEAFF.

The rearrangement links TRBV6-4 to TRBJ2-6; D gene uncertain. The germline V and J ends were trimmed by 2 bases and 1 base, with 6 bases remaining between them. The germline CDR1 and CDR2 sequences are MRHNA and SNTAGT. This CDR3 is 15 amino acids long. The CDR3 sequence: CASSDGVSGANVLTF. The CDR3 DNA sequence: TGTGCCAGCAGTGACGGGGTGTCTGGGGCCAACGTCCTGACTTTC.

V is TRBV7-6 and J is TRBJ2-2; D unresolved. Germline V gives CDR1 SGHVS, CDR2 FNYEAQ. The CDR3 sequence is 16 residues long. V gave up 1 base and J gave up 1 base, with 10 bases separating them. DNA of the CDR3: TGTGCCAGCAGCTTAGGGTTTTCAGGGAACACCGGGGAGCTGTTTTTT. Protein sequence: CASSLGFSGNTGELFF.